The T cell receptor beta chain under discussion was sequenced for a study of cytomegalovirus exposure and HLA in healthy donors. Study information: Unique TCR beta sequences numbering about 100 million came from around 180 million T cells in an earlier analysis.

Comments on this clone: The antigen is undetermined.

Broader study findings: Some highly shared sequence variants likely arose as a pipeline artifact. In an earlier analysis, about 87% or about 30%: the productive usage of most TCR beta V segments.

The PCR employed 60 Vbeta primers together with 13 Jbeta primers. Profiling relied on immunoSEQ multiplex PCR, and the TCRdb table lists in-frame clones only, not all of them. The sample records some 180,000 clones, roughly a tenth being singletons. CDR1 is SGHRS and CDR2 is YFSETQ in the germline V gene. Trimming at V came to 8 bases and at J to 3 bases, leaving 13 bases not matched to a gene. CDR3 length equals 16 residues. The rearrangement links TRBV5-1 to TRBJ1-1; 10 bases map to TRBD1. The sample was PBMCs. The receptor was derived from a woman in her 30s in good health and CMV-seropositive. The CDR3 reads CASRDRGRPVDTEAFF. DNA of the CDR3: TGCGCCAGTCGGGACAGGGGACGCCCTGTGGACACTGAAGCTTTCTTT.